The 15 T cell receptor beta chains reported below all come from one sample, sequenced in a study of low-dose radiotherapy and immunotherapy resistance in tumors. First-strand cDNA used TRAV- and TRBV-specific primers, covering alpha and beta chains. PCR amplification of the TCRs was performed with Phusion for approximately 20 PCR cycles, and it relied on a constant-region primer together with a V-primer adapter. TCRdb fed the reads into MiXCR, producing one record per CDR3 protein. This sample has 100,000 or so distinct CDR3 sequences, with around 20% found just once. As for time point: after trial treatment. Treatment given: LDRT plus nivolumab, ipilimumab, low-dose cyclophosphamide and aspirin (RACIN trial). The material sequenced was PBMCs, taken after low-dose radiotherapy plus immunotherapy. All receptors come from a male donor with prostate cancer.

Of note for this clonotype: A read error may explain this, as a much larger clone is one base away. The V gene is TRBV7-6, the J gene TRBJ2-7; D is uncertain. In germline, CDR1 is SGHVS, CDR2 FNYEAQ. The CDR3 runs to 12 residues. CDR3 protein: CSSSFPSYEQYF. CDR3 DNA: TGTTCCAGCAGCTTTCCCTCCTACGAGCAGTACTTC.

The CDR3 DNA sequence: TGTGCCAGCAAATCGGATGGGATAGCCGATTCACCCCTCCACTTT. The encoded protein is CASKSDGIADSPLHF. The chain links TRBV27 to TRBJ1-6, with D hard to call. Germline CDR1 and CDR2: MNHEY and SMNVEV (reference sequence). This CDR3 region has 15 residues. Trimming took off 7 bases at V and 8 bases at J, with 18 bases between the two ends.

This clonotype showed up just once. This rearrangement joins TRBV20-1 to TRBJ2-2, with D maybe TRBD1 (5 bases). The V end lost 0 bases, the J end lost 6 bases, and 8 bases lay between the germline ends. The CDR3 is 13 amino acids. Germline values: CDR1 DFQATT, CDR2 SNEGSKA (reference sequence). In DNA, the CDR3 is TGCAGTGCTAGAGATCAGGGCGCCGGGGAGCTGTTTTTT. Translated: CSARDQGAGELFF.

In this sample, this clonotype turned up many times. The CDR3 sequence: CSVRGYLGDFYNEQFF. Written as DNA, the CDR3 is TGCAGTGTTAGGGGCTACCTTGGGGACTTCTACAATGAGCAGTTCTTC. The rearrangement uses TRBV20-1 and TRBJ2-1, with D possibly TRBD2 on 6 matching bases. Trimming pared 7 bases from V and 3 bases from J, leaving 22 bases between. Germline V gene lookup returns CDR1 DFQATT and CDR2 SNEGSKA (reference sequence). CDR3 length: 16 amino acids.

This clonotype was recorded many times. This sequence joins TRBV5-1 and TRBJ1-1; 7 bases are shared with TRBD1. J gave up 4 bases and V 4 bases, and 13 bases lay outside the gene matches. Germline CDR1 and CDR2: SGHRS and YFSETQ. This CDR3 contains 16 residues. CDR3 protein: CASSPSRQGWGTEAFF. DNA of the CDR3: TGCGCCAGCAGCCCGAGTCGACAGGGATGGGGCACTGAAGCTTTCTTT.

This clonotype was detected many times. V is TRBV1 and J is TRBJ2-5. TRBV1 is noted as a pseudogene. The CDR3 spans 12 residues. The CDR3 region has the DNA TGCACCAGCAGCCAAGATAAGGAGACCCAGTACTTC. Translated: CTSSQDKETQYF.

V is TRBV5-1 and J is TRBJ1-2; tentatively, D is TRBD1 (5 bases). The CDR3 length is 13 residues. Between the trimmed V and J ends, which lost 6 bases and 8 bases, there was a span of 17 bases. CDR1 SGHRS and CDR2 YFSETQ come from the germline V gene. The CDR3 sequence is CASTVQGSDGYTF. CDR3 bases: TGCGCCAGCACCGTGCAGGGATCGGACGGCTACACCTTC.

This clonotype was seen many times. The DNA for the CDR3 is TGTGCCAGCAGCTTAAGGTCCGCCCTTGATACCAACGTCCTGACTTTC. This encodes CASSLRSALDTNVLTF. This sequence joins TRBV11-2 and TRBJ2-6; D remains ambiguous. The V end was cut by 2 bases, the J end by 8 bases, with 16 bases between. Per germline, CDR1 SGHAT and CDR2 FQNNGV. This CDR3 has 16 amino acids.

This clonotype was counted many times. This sequence joins TRBV7-9 and TRBJ2-7; TRBD1 might be the D (5 bases). CDR1 and CDR2 (germline): SEHNR, FQNEAQ (reference sequence). The CDR3 is 13 amino acids. Deletions cut 3 bases from V and 3 bases from J, with 9 bases between. Here the CDR3 DNA reads TGTGCCAGCAGCTTCGCTGACAGCTACGAGCAGTACTTC. Its translation: CASSFADSYEQYF.

This clonotype was counted many times. This rearrangement joins TRBV29-1 to TRBJ2-7; D is perhaps TRBD1 (6 bases). The V end lost 6 bases, the J end lost 1 base, and 10 bases lay between the germline ends. CDR1 is SQVTM and CDR2 is ANQGSEA in the germline V gene. This CDR3 contains 12 residues. In nucleotides, the CDR3 is TGCAGCGTACAACAGGGTTCCTACGAGCAGTACTTC. It specifies CSVQQGSYEQYF.

The chain carries TRBV5-5 and TRBJ2-2; D possibly corresponds to TRBD1 (5 bases). Trimming shortened V by 4 bases and J by 2 bases, and 15 bases separated the two germline ends. This CDR3 has 16 residues. From germline, CDR1 is SGHKS and CDR2 YYEKEE (reference sequence). DNA for the CDR3: TGTGCCAGCAGCCCCGCGCAGGGCGTTAACACCGGGGAGCTGTTTTTT. It codes for CASSPAQGVNTGELFF.

This clonotype was seen repeatedly, ten times or more. The rearrangement links TRBV20-1 to TRBJ2-7; 10 nucleotides line up with TRBD2. Losses at the gene ends were 3 bases for V and 0 bases for J; bases not matched to a gene: 8. The CDR3 extends over 16 amino acids. CDR1 and CDR2 (germline): DFQATT, SNEGSKA (reference sequence). The CDR3, as DNA: TGCAGTGCTAGCGGGCTAGCGGGGGTTAGCTCCTACGAGCAGTACTTC. It specifies CSASGLAGVSSYEQYF.

In this sample, this clonotype turned up many times. The chain has TRBV6-1 and TRBJ2-5; D is perhaps TRBD1 (5 bases). Germline CDR1 is MNHNS and CDR2 is SASEGT. The CDR3 sequence is 15 residues long. V gave up 1 base and J gave up 2 bases, with 11 bases separating them. In DNA form, the CDR3 reads TGTGCCAGCAGTGAAGAGGCAGGGAAGCAAGAGACCCAGTACTTC. Translating gives CASSEEAGKQETQYF.

This clonotype was counted at least ten times. The V gene is TRBV7-2, the J gene TRBJ1-2; D gene unclear. The CDR3 is 13 residues long. CDR1 and CDR2 from the germline V gene are SGHTA and FQGNSA. The V end was cut by 5 bases, the J end by 8 bases, with 15 bases between. CDR3 sequence: CASSPGSREGYTF. Here the CDR3 DNA reads TGTGCCAGCAGCCCCGGATCGAGGGAGGGCTACACCTTC.

V is TRBV6-1 and J is TRBJ2-4, with D perhaps given as TRBD1 or TRBD2 (5 bases each). Between the trimmed V and J ends, which lost 7 bases and 6 bases, there was a span of 19 bases. The length of the CDR3 is 15 residues. The germline V gene has CDR1 MNHNS and CDR2 SASEGT. The CDR3 DNA follows: TGTGCCAGCACCCCACAGGTGCCCAGCGGAAACATTCAGTACTTC. Its protein product is CASTPQVPSGNIQYF.